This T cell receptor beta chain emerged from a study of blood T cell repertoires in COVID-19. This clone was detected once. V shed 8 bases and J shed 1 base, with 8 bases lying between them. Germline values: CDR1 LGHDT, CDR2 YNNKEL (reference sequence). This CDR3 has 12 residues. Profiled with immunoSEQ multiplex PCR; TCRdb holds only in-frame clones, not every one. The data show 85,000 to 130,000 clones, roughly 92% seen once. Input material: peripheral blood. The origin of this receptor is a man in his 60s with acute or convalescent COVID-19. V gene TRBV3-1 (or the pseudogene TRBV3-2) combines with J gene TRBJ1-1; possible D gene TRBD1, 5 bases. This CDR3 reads CASLGENTEAFF. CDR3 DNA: TGTGCCAGCTTAGGGGAGAACACTGAAGCTTTCTTT.